The clone carrying this T cell receptor beta chain was seen more than once but under ten times. This sample stems from a study of blood T cell repertoires in COVID-19. Study-wide context: Specimens from acute and convalescent COVID-19 originated in the United States, Italy and Spain. PBMCs, B-cell-depleted T cells, or T cells were the source of the cDNA or gDNA that made up the material.

Original methodology: Scientists estimated how many nucleated cells there were by amplifying reference gene primers. The protocol was immunoSEQ multiplex PCR, while the TCRdb copy is restricted to in-frame clones and leaves out a portion. For V, J and clone size, that table is used; D and trimming come from the DNA. The sample lists a few hundred thousand clones, about 85% occurring once. V was pared by 5 bases and J by 5 bases, with 9 bases of the junction left unmatched. This CDR3 spans 16 amino acids. The germline V gene has CDR1 SGHTA and CDR2 FQGTGA. The rearrangement links TRBV7-3 to TRBJ2-5; 12 bases are shared with TRBD2. The clonotype was recovered from a woman aged 18-29 years with acute or convalescent COVID-19. Sequenced: peripheral blood. The CDR3 protein is CASSPSSGRGGETQYF. The DNA for the CDR3 is TGTGCCAGCAGCCCCTCTAGCGGGAGGGGCGGGGAGACCCAGTACTTC.